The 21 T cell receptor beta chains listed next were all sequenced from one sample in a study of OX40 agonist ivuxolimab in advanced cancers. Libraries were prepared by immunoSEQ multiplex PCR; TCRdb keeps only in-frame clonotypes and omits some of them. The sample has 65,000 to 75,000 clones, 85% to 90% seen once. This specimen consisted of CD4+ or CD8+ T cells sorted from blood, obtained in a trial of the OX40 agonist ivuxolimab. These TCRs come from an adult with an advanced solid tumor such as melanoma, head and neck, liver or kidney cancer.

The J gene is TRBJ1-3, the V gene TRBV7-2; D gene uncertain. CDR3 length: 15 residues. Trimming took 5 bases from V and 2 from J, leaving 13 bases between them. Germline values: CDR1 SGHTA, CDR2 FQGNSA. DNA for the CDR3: TGTGCCAGCAGCCCCGGCGGGAGGGCTGGAAACACCATATATTTT. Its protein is CASSPGGRAGNTIYF.

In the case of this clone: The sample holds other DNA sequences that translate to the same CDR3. DNA for the CDR3: TGTGCCTGGATCGCGAGACTTGGGGACAGCACAGATACGCAGTATTTT. It translates to CAWIARLGDSTDTQYF. V and J are TRBV30 and TRBJ2-3; D is possibly TRBD1 or TRBD2 (5 bases each). V lost 4 bases to trimming and J lost 0 bases, with 17 bases between them. The germline V gene has CDR1 GTSNPN and CDR2 SVGIG (reference sequence). The CDR3 contains 16 residues.

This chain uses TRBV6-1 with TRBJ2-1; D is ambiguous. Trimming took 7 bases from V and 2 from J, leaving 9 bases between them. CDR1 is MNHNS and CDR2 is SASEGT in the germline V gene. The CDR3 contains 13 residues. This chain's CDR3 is CASKENPYNEQFF. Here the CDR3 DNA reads TGTGCCAGCAAGGAGAACCCCTACAATGAGCAGTTCTTC.

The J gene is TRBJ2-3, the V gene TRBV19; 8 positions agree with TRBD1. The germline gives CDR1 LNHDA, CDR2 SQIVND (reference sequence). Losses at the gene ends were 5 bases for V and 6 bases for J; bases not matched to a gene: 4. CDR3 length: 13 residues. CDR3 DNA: TGTGCCAGTAGTCGGCAGGGGGCGGATACGCAGTATTTT. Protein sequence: CASSRQGADTQYF. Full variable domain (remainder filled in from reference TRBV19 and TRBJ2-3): DGGITQSPKYLFRKEGQNVTLSCEQNLNHDAMYWYRQDPGQGLRLIYYSQIVNDFQKGDIAEGYSVSREKKESFPLTVTSAQKNPTAFYLCASSRQGADTQYFGPGTRLTVL.

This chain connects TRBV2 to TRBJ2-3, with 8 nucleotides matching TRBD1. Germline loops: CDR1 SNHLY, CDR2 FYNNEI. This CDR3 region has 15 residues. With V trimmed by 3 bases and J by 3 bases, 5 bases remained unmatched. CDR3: CASSDLTGGTDTQYF. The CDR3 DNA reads TGTGCCAGCAGTGATTTAACAGGGGGTACAGATACGCAGTATTTT.

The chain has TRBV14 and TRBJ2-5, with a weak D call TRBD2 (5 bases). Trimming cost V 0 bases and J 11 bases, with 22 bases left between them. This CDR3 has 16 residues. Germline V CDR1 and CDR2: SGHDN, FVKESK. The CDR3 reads CASSQDGRHRNFGQYF. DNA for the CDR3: TGTGCCAGCAGCCAAGATGGGAGACACCGTAATTTCGGGCAGTACTTC.

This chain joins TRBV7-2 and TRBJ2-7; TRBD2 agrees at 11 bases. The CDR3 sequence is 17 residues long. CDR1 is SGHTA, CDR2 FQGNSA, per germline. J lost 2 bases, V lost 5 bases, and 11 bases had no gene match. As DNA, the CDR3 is TGTGCCAGCAGCACCCCAAGCCTAGCGGGGGGCACCTACGAGCAGTACTTC. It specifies CASSTPSLAGGTYEQYF. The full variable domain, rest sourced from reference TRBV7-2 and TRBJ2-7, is GAGVSQSPSNKVTEKGKDVELRCDPISGHTALYWYRQSLGQGLEFLIYFQGNSAPDKSGLPSDRFSAERTGGSVSTLTIQRTQQEDSAVYLCASSTPSLAGGTYEQYFGPGTRLTVT.

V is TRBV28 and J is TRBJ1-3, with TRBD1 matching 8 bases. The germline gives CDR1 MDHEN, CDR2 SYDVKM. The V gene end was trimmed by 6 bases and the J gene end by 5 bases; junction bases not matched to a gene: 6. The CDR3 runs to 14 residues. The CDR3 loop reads CASRIDRGRNTIYF. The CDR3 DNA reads TGTGCCAGCAGAATCGACAGGGGTAGAAACACCATATATTTT.

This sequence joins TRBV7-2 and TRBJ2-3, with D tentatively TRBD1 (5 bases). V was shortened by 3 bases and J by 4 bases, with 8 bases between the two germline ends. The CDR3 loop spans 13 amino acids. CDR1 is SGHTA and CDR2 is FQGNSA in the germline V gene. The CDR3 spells CASSLTTADTQYF. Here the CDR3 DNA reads TGTGCCAGCAGCTTGACGACAGCAGATACGCAGTATTTT.

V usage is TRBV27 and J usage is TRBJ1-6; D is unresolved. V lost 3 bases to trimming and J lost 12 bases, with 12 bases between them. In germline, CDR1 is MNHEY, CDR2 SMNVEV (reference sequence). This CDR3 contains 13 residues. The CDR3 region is CASSFEGGKPLHF. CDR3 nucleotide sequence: TGTGCCAGCAGTTTTGAGGGAGGAAAACCCCTCCACTTT.

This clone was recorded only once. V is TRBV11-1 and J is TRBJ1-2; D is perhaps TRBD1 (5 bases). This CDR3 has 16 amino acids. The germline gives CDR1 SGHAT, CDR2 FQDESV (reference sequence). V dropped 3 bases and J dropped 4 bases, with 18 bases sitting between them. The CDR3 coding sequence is TGTGCCAGCAGCTTTGGGAGGCAGGGAGGAGGCTATGGCTACACCTTC. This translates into CASSFGRQGGGYGYTF.

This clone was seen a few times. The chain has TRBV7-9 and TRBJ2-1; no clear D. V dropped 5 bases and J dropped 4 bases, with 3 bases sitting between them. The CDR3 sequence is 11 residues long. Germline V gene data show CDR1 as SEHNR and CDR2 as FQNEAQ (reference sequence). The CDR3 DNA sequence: TGTGCCAGCAGCCCATACAATGAGCAGTTCTTC. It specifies CASSPYNEQFF.

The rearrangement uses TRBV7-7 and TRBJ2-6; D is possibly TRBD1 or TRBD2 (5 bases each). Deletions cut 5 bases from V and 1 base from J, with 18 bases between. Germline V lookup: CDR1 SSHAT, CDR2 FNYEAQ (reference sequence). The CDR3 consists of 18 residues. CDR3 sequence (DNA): TGTGCCAGCAGCCCCTTCGGGACGCCTAATTCTGGGGCCAACGTCCTGACTTTC. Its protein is CASSPFGTPNSGANVLTF.

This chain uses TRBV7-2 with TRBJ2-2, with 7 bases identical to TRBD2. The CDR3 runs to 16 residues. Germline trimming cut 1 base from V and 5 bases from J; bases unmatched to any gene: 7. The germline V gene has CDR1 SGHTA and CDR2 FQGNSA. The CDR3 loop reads CASSLDVGRETGELFF. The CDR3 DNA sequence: TGTGCCAGCAGCTTAGATGTAGGGAGGGAAACCGGGGAGCTGTTTTTT.

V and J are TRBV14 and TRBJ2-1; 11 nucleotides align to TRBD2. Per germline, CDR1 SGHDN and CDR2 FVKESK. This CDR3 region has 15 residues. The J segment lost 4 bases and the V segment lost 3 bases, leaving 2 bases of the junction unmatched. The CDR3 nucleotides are TGTGCCAGCAGCCAGGGGACTAGCGGATACAATGAGCAGTTCTTC. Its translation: CASSQGTSGYNEQFF. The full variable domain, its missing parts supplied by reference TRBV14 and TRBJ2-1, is EAGVTQFPSHSVIEKGQTVTLRCDPISGHDNLYWYRRVMGKEIKFLLHFVKESKQDESGMPNNRFLAERTGGTYSTLKVQPAELEDSGVYFCASSQGTSGYNEQFFGPGTRLTVL.

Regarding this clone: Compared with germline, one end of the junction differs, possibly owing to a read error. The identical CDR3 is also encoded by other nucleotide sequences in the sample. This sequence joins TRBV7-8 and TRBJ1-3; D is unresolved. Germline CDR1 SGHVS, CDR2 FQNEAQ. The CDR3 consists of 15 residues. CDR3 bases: TGTGCCAGTAGCTTAATCGGAGGGAAGGGAAACACCATATATTTT. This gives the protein CASSLIGGKGNTIYF.

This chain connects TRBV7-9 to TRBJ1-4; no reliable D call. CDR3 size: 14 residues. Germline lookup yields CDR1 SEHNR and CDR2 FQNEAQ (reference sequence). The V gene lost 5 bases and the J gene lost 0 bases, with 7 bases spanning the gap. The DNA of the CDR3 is TGTGCCAGCAGCAACGCTGCAACTAATGAAAAACTGTTTTTT. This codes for CASSNAATNEKLFF. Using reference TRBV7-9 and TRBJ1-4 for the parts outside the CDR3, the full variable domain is DTGVSQNPRHKITKRGQNVTFRCDPISEHNRLYWYRQTLGQGPEFLTYFQNEAQLEKSRLLSDRFSAERPKGSFSTLEIQRTEQGDSAMYLCASSNAATNEKLFFGSGTQLSVL.

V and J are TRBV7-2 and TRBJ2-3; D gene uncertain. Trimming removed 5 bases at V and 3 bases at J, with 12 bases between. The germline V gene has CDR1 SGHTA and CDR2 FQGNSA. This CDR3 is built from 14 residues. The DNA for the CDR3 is TGTGCCAGCAGCGCCGACTGGGGTACAGATACGCAGTATTTT. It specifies CASSADWGTDTQYF.

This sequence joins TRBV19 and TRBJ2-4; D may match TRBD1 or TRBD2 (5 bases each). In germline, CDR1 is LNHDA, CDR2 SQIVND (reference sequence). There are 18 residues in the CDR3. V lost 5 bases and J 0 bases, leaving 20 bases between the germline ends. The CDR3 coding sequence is TGTGCCAGTAGTCCCTCGGGACCGCAAAGCCTAGCCAAAAACATTCAGTACTTC. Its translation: CASSPSGPQSLAKNIQYF.

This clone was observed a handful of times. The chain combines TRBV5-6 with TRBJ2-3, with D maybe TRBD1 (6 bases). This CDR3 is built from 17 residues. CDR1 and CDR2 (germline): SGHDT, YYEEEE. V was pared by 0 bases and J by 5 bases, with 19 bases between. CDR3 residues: CASSLGGGRGPQDTQYF. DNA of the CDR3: TGTGCCAGCAGCTTGGGTGGGGGCAGGGGTCCACAAGATACGCAGTATTTT.

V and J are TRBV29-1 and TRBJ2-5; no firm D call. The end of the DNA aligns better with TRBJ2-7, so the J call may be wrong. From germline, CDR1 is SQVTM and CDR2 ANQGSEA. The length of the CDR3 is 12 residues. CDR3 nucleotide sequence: TGCAGCGTTGAAAAGGGTTCCTACGAGCAGTACTTC. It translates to CSVEKGSYEQYF.